Below, 3 T cell receptor beta chains from the same sample are listed, as sequenced in a study of blood T cell repertoires in COVID-19. TCRdb's copy holds only in-frame clones and misses some; the assay was immunoSEQ multiplex PCR. Altogether approximately 220,000 clones are present, approximately 90% being singletons, with the ten largest covering roughly 3%. Sample: PBMCs or T cells enriched from blood (not recorded which). The origin of the receptors is a woman aged 18-29 years in a cohort exposed to, infected with or recovered from COVID-19 (not recorded which).

The chain uses TRBV5-4 and TRBJ1-1; 8 nucleotides match TRBD1. The CDR3 spans 13 residues. The germline V gene encodes CDR1 SGHNT and CDR2 YYREEE (reference sequence). Germline trimming cut 4 bases from V and 7 bases from J; bases unmatched to any gene: 6. DNA for the CDR3: TGTGCCAGCAGCCAGGGACAGGACCTTGAAGCTTTCTTT. It translates to CASSQGQDLEAFF.

Points on this clone: This sequence may be a read error, since a much larger clone differs from it by one base. The identical CDR3 is also encoded by other nucleotide sequences in the sample. This chain connects TRBV6-2 or TRBV6-3 to TRBJ1-2, with D unresolved. Germline CDR1 MNHEY, CDR2 SVGEGT. The CDR3 loop spans 14 amino acids. CDR3 coding DNA: TGTGCCAGCAGTTACTCGAGCCAAAACTATGGCTACACTTTC. This gives the protein CASSYSSQNYGYTF.

This chain uses TRBV12-3 or TRBV12-4 with TRBJ1-1; D is unclear. CDR3 size: 13 residues. Trimming cost V 3 bases and J 3 bases, with 8 bases left between them. The DNA of the CDR3 is TGTGCCAGCAGTTTGGCCGGGGACACTGAAGCTTTCTTT. Protein product: CASSLAGDTEAFF.